A single sample gave rise to the 4 T cell receptor beta chains below, sequenced in a study of blood T cell repertoires in COVID-19. Assay used: immunoSEQ multiplex PCR; TCRdb lists only in-frame clones, some missing. The sample yields fewer than 350,000 clones, about 91% seen once. Sequenced input: peripheral blood. These receptor sequences come from a young woman with COVID-19, enrolled during active disease.

The chain employs TRBV4-1 and TRBJ2-1; TRBD2 is a possible D gene (6 bases). CDR3 length: 16 residues. The germline V and J ends were trimmed by 6 bases and 0 bases, with 15 bases remaining between them. Germline assignment: CDR1 MGHRA and CDR2 YSYEKL. CDR3 in DNA: TGCGCCAGCAGTAACTATCCGGGAGACTCCTACAATGAGCAGTTCTTC. This gives the protein CASSNYPGDSYNEQFF.

This sequence joins TRBV7-9 and TRBJ2-3; TRBD2 is a possible D gene (7 bases). CDR1 and CDR2 (germline): SEHNR, FQNEAQ (reference sequence). V was clipped by 4 bases and J by 4 bases, with 18 bases between them. This CDR3 is built from 16 residues. The CDR3 DNA sequence: TGTGCCAGCAGCTCGCTTGGGGGGGGGCCAGCAGATACGCAGTATTTT. This gives the protein CASSSLGGGPADTQYF.

The chain links TRBV15 to TRBJ1-3, with TRBD1 matching 8 bases. Germline V gene data show CDR1 as LNHNV and CDR2 as YYDKDF (reference sequence). Losses at the gene ends were 2 bases for V and 2 bases for J; bases not matched to a gene: 2. The CDR3 contains 15 residues. The CDR3 region has the DNA TGTGCCACCAGCAGACAGGGGGCAACTGGAAACACCATATATTTT. Translation: CATSRQGATGNTIYF. Full variable domain (rest looked up from reference TRBV15 and TRBJ1-3): DAMVIQNPRYQVTQFGKPVTLSCSQTLNHNVMYWYQQKSSQAPKLLFHYYDKDFNNEADTPDNFQSRRPNTSFCFLDIRSPGLGDTAMYLCATSRQGATGNTIYFGEGSWLTVV.

On this clone itself: This sample includes further DNA sequences coding for the same CDR3. The CDR3 protein is CASSEFGGTGELFF. CDR3 nucleotides: TGTGCCAGCAGTGAATTCGGGGGCACCGGGGAGCTGTTTTTT. The chain combines TRBV6-1 with TRBJ2-2, with D tentatively TRBD2 (6 bases). Germline-derived CDR1 and CDR2 are MNHNS and SASEGT. The CDR3 sequence is 14 residues long. The V and J ends lost 2 bases and 4 bases respectively, with 8 bases between them.